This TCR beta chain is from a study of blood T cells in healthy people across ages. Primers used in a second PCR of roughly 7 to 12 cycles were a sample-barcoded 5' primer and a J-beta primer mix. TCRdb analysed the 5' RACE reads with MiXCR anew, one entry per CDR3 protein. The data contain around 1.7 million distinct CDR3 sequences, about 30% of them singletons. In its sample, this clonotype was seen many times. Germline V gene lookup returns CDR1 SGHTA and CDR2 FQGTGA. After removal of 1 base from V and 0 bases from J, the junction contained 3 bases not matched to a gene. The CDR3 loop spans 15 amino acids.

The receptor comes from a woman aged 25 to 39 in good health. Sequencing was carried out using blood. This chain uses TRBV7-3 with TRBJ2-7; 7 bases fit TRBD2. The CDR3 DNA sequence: TGTGCCAGCAGCTTAAGCGGGGGACTCTCCTACGAGCAGTACTTC. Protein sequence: CASSLSGGLSYEQYF.